Following are 25 T cell receptor beta chains from one sample sequenced in a study of T cell changes during pregnancy in multiple sclerosis. The method was immunoSEQ multiplex PCR; TCRdb's version includes in-frame clones alone and lacks a portion of them. The sample shows under 40,000 clones, 90% of them seen only once. The sequencing here drew on CD8+ T cells from peripheral blood mononuclear cells, taken in the first trimester of pregnancy. The receptors were gathered from a female donor with multiple sclerosis, enrolled in a pregnancy study.

This chain links TRBV5-6 with TRBJ2-1, with 7 nucleotides matching TRBD1. Germline V gene data show CDR1 as SGHDT and CDR2 as YYEEEE. This CDR3 is 14 amino acids long. Losses at the gene ends were 4 bases for V and 4 bases for J; bases not matched to a gene: 5. The CDR3 spells CASSMGQLYNEQFF. The CDR3 nucleotides are TGTGCCAGCAGCATGGGACAGCTATACAATGAGCAGTTCTTC. The full variable domain, rest sourced from reference TRBV5-6 and TRBJ2-1, is DAGVTQSPTHLIKTRGQQVTLRCSPKSGHDTVSWYQQALGQGPQFIFQYYEEEERQRGNFPDRFSGHQFPNYSSELNVNALLLGDSALYLCASSMGQLYNEQFFGPGTRLTVL.

The chain is built from TRBV7-2 and TRBJ2-1, with 11 bases fitting TRBD2. V lost 4 bases to trimming and J lost 10 bases; unmatched junction nucleotides: 9. CDR3 length: 15 residues. The V gene's germline CDR1 is SGHTA and CDR2 FQGNSA. The CDR3 DNA reads as TGTGCCAGCAGCTCGGGACTAGCGGAAATAGGGGAGCAGTTCTTC. It codes for CASSSGLAEIGEQFF.

The rearrangement links TRBV9 to TRBJ2-3, with 7 nucleotides matching TRBD2. The germline V gene has CDR1 SGDLS and CDR2 YYNGEE. There are 17 residues in the CDR3. V shed 0 bases and J 3 bases; nucleotides not matched to a gene: 10. In nucleotides, the CDR3 is TGTGCCAGCAGCGTAGGTGGGGGAGGGCTGGCGACAGATACGCAGTATTTT. Translation: CASSVGGGGLATDTQYF. Drawing the rest from reference TRBV9 and TRBJ2-3, the complete variable domain is DSGVTQTPKHLITATGQRVTLRCSPRSGDLSVYWYQQSLDQGLQFLIQYYNGEERAKGNILERFSAQQFPDLHSELNLSSLELGDSALYFCASSVGGGGLATDTQYFGPGTRLTVL.

This chain joins TRBV15 and TRBJ1-4; 7 bases map to TRBD1. Germline V gene data show CDR1 as LNHNV and CDR2 as YYDKDF (reference sequence). The length of the CDR3 is 14 residues. Unmatched junction bases numbered 3, after V lost 8 bases and J lost 0 bases. The CDR3 protein is CATSGTATNEKLFF. The CDR3 nucleotides read TGTGCCACCTCAGGGACAGCAACTAATGAAAAACTGTTTTTT.

The CDR3 sequence: CASSLIGEDAWLFF. CDR3 bases: TGTGCCAGCAGCTTGATAGGGGAAGACGCCTGGCTGTTTTTT. The J gene is TRBJ1-4, the V gene TRBV5-5, with D possibly being TRBD1 (5 bases). The germline CDR1 and CDR2 sequences are SGHKS and YYEKEE (reference sequence). Between the trimmed V and J ends, which lost 1 base and 14 bases, there was a span of 18 bases. This CDR3 is built from 14 residues.

The chain recombines TRBV9 with TRBJ1-5; D not certain. V lost 1 base, J lost 3 bases, and 11 bases lay in between. CDR3 length equals 15 residues. Germline V CDR1 and CDR2: SGDLS, YYNGEE. The CDR3 DNA sequence: TGTGCCAGCAGCGTATCTTGGCAGAACAATCAGCCCCAGCATTTT. It codes for CASSVSWQNNQPQHF.

The chain carries TRBV7-9 and TRBJ2-5, with a tentative D call TRBD2 (6 bases). V gave up 1 base and J gave up 5 bases, with 17 bases separating them. The germline CDR1 and CDR2 sequences are SEHNR and FQNEAQ (reference sequence). There are 16 residues in the CDR3. The CDR3: CASSLGIPTRGETQYF. The CDR3 coding sequence is TGTGCCAGCAGCTTAGGGATCCCCACCCGGGGGGAGACCCAGTACTTC.

The CDR3 region has the DNA TGTGCCAGCAGTTTACAGGCAGGGTATCAGCCCCAGCATTTT. This codes for CASSLQAGYQPQHF. V is TRBV27 and J is TRBJ1-5; maybe TRBD1 (5 bases). The CDR3 consists of 14 residues. The germline V and J ends were trimmed by 2 bases and 5 bases, with 10 bases remaining between them. Germline-derived CDR1 and CDR2 are MNHEY and SMNVEV (reference sequence).

This clone was found a few times. The gene calls are TRBV30 and TRBJ2-7; D is perhaps TRBD2 (6 bases). This CDR3 contains 14 residues. Germline values: CDR1 GTSNPN, CDR2 SVGIG (reference sequence). V gave up 3 bases and J gave up 2 bases, with 14 bases separating them. CDR3: CAWRPRDAAYEQYF. In DNA form, the CDR3 reads TGTGCCTGGAGGCCGCGGGACGCAGCCTACGAGCAGTACTTC.

The V and J genes are TRBV7-9 and TRBJ2-4; tentatively, D is TRBD2 (6 bases). Germline lookup yields CDR1 SEHNR and CDR2 FQNEAQ (reference sequence). The CDR3 is 14 amino acids. Deletions cut 1 base from V and 7 bases from J, with 11 bases between. CDR3 region: CASSLGRELNIQYF. CDR3 coding DNA: TGTGCCAGCAGCTTAGGGAGGGAATTGAACATTCAGTACTTC.

The rearrangement links TRBV6-1 to TRBJ1-4; D may be TRBD1 or TRBD2 (5 bases each). The DNA end is a closer match to TRBJ2-2, so the J assignment may be wrong. CDR1 MNHNS and CDR2 SASEGT come from the germline V gene. CDR3 length: 12 amino acids. The DNA of the CDR3 is TGTGCCAGCAGTGATTGGGGGAGGGAGCTGTTTTTT. Its translation: CASSDWGRELFF.

This chain joins TRBV7-9 and TRBJ2-2, with D possibly matching TRBD1 (5 bases). In germline, CDR1 is SEHNR, CDR2 FQNEAQ (reference sequence). V was clipped by 1 base and J by 6 bases, with 18 bases between them. CDR3 size: 17 residues. The CDR3 bases are TGTGCCAGCAGCTTAGAGTCAGCAGGGTGGTTTGCCGGGGAGCTGTTTTTT. Its protein is CASSLESAGWFAGELFF.

The gene calls are TRBV29-1 and TRBJ2-2; 7 positions match TRBD2. The CDR3 has 13 residues. Germline V gene sequence: CDR1 SQVTM, CDR2 ANQGSEA. The V and J ends lost 4 bases and 5 bases, in that order; junction bases with no gene match: 4. The CDR3 reads CSVAGGLTGELFF. CDR3 DNA: TGCAGCGTTGCGGGAGGCCTTACCGGGGAGCTGTTTTTT.

This clone came up a few times. This chain uses TRBV9 with TRBJ2-5; 8 positions match TRBD1. The CDR3 loop spans 16 amino acids. Per the germline V gene, CDR1 is SGDLS and CDR2 is YYNGEE. Trimming cost V 3 bases and J 4 bases; bases outside gene matches: 11. The CDR3: CASSARVGTGGETQYF. CDR3 nucleotide sequence: TGTGCCAGCAGCGCCAGGGTGGGCACAGGGGGAGAGACCCAGTACTTC.

This chain links TRBV6-5 with TRBJ2-1, with 7 positions matching TRBD2. The germline CDR1 and CDR2 sequences are MNHEY and SVGAGI. This CDR3 has 16 amino acids. The V and J ends lost 2 bases and 6 bases, in that order; junction bases with no gene match: 10. CDR3 in DNA: TGTGCCAGCAGTTACGAAGAGCGGGATCTAATCAATGAGCAGTTCTTC. Protein sequence: CASSYEERDLINEQFF.

This chain uses TRBV18 with TRBJ2-3; the match to TRBD2 covers 8 bases. The germline CDR1 and CDR2 sequences are KGHSH and LQKENI. Losses at the gene ends were 3 bases for V and 6 bases for J; bases not matched to a gene: 17. This CDR3 is built from 18 residues. The CDR3 sequence: CASSPSERESFFMDTQYF. CDR3 coding DNA: TGTGCCAGCTCACCGTCCGAGCGGGAGTCTTTTTTTATGGATACGCAGTATTTT.

The chain recombines TRBV28 with TRBJ2-7, with 10 bases fitting TRBD1. The V segment lost 6 bases and the J segment 5 bases; nucleotides outside the gene matches: 4. The CDR3 runs to 13 residues. The germline gives CDR1 MDHEN, CDR2 SYDVKM. The CDR3 reads CASSPTGGHEQYF. The CDR3 DNA follows: TGTGCCAGCAGCCCGACAGGGGGCCACGAGCAGTACTTC.

Here the CDR3 DNA reads TGCAGCGTTGTCGTGTACAATGAGCAGTTCTTC. This translates into CSVVVYNEQFF. This sequence joins TRBV29-1 and TRBJ2-1; D uncertain. The CDR3 extends over 11 amino acids. Germline loops: CDR1 SQVTM, CDR2 ANQGSEA. Trimming stripped 4 bases from V and 4 bases from J, with 5 bases between.

This chain connects TRBV11-2 to TRBJ2-7, with D possibly matching TRBD2 (6 bases). The CDR3 is 12 amino acids. From germline, CDR1 is SGHAT and CDR2 FQNNGV. V gave up 5 bases and J gave up 5 bases, with 10 bases separating them. The CDR3 nucleotides are TGTGCCAGCAGCAGACTAGTTAACGAGCAGTACTTC. Translation: CASSRLVNEQYF.

The chain couples TRBV27 to TRBJ2-7; 8 bases agree with TRBD1. The CDR3 covers 15 residues. With 3 bases clipped from V and 3 bases from J, the junction kept 7 bases outside the gene matches. In germline, CDR1 is MNHEY, CDR2 SMNVEV (reference sequence). CDR3 residues: CASSFYGTGNYEQYF. CDR3 DNA: TGTGCCAGCAGTTTTTATGGGACAGGTAACTACGAGCAGTACTTC.

This chain joins TRBV10-1 and TRBJ2-5, with TRBD2 matching over 8 bases. The V gene's germline CDR1 is WNHNN and CDR2 SYGVQD (reference sequence). The V segment lost 11 bases and the J segment 4 bases; nucleotides outside the gene matches: 18. This CDR3 has 16 amino acids. Written as DNA, the CDR3 is TGCGCCTTAAACGGAGCGGGAGCCTCCCAGAGAGAGACCCAGTACTTC. Amino acids: CALNGAGASQRETQYF.

The chain recombines TRBV19 with TRBJ2-1; TRBD2 aligns across 13 bases. CDR1 is LNHDA, CDR2 SQIVND, per germline (reference sequence). J was trimmed by 5 bases and V by 11 bases; bases with no gene match: 27. The CDR3 has 21 amino acids. CDR3 nucleotides: TGTGCCGGCAACGGACTAGCGGGAGCCCAAAGGAATCCCGAGCTTGACAATGAGCAGTTCTTC. Protein product: CAGNGLAGAQRNPELDNEQFF. Combining the CDR3 with reference TRBV19 and TRBJ2-1 gives the whole variable domain DGGITQSPKYLFRKEGQNVTLSCEQNLNHDAMYWYRQDPGQGLRLIYYSQIVNDFQKGDIAEGYSVSREKKESFPLTVTSAQKNPTAFYLCAGNGLAGAQRNPELDNEQFFGPGTRLTVL.

V gene TRBV27 combines with J gene TRBJ2-7; possibly TRBD2 for D (5 bases). Germline values: CDR1 MNHEY, CDR2 SMNVEV (reference sequence). V was cut by 0 bases and J by 5 bases, with 11 bases left in between. This CDR3 comprises 14 residues. CDR3 nucleotide sequence: TGTGCCAGCAGTTTATCGTTCACGGGGAACGAGCAGTACTTC. As protein: CASSLSFTGNEQYF.

Only one count was recorded for this clone. The CDR3 DNA is TGTGCCAGCAGTTTGGGACTAGTCTACGAGCAGTACTTC. It is translated as CASSLGLVYEQYF. The V call is TRBV11-2, the J call TRBJ2-7, with TRBD2 matching 8 bases. Trimming at V came to 6 bases and at J to 3 bases, leaving 4 bases not matched to a gene. Germline V gene lookup returns CDR1 SGHAT and CDR2 FQNNGV. The CDR3 length is 13 residues.

The chain couples TRBV19 to TRBJ1-1; D possibly corresponds to TRBD1 (6 bases). V was trimmed by 3 bases and J by 0 bases, leaving 17 bases between them. The V gene's germline CDR1 is LNHDA and CDR2 SQIVND (reference sequence). The CDR3 consists of 17 residues. The CDR3 region has the DNA TGTGCCAGTAGTATTTCGTCAGGGGATCTTCTGAACACTGAAGCTTTCTTT. This gives the protein CASSISSGDLLNTEAFF. The full variable domain, with the rest looked up from reference TRBV19 and TRBJ1-1, is DGGITQSPKYLFRKEGQNVTLSCEQNLNHDAMYWYRQDPGQGLRLIYYSQIVNDFQKGDIAEGYSVSREKKESFPLTVTSAQKNPTAFYLCASSISSGDLLNTEAFFGQGTRLTVV.